The sequence of this T cell receptor (beta chain) was determined in a study of control samples from healthy donors and cancer patients. There are 13 residues in the CDR3. Between the trimmed V and J ends, which lost 0 bases and 3 bases, there was a span of 0 bases. From germline, CDR1 is MNHEY and CDR2 SVGEGT. Produced via immunoSEQ multiplex PCR; TCRdb's table is partial and in-frame only. The sample includes 70,000 to 80,000 clones, roughly nine tenths of them seen just once. This clone occurred a few times. Additional DNA sequences in this sample encode the identical CDR3. The sequenced material came from PBMCs. The chain uses TRBV6-2 or TRBV6-3 and TRBJ2-6; no definite D call. The sequence was collected from a woman between 50 and 59 years old with colorectal cancer. DNA of the CDR3: TGTGCCAGCAGTTACTCTGGGGCCAACGTCCTGACTTTC. It encodes CASSYSGANVLTF.